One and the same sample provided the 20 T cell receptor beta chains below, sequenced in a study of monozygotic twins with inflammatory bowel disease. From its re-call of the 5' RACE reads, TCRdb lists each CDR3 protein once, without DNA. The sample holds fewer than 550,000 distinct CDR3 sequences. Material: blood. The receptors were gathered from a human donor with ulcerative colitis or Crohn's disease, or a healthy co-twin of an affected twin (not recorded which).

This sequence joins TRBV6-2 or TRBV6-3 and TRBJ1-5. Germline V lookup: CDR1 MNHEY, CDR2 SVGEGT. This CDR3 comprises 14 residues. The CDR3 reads CASSYGDPNQPQHF.

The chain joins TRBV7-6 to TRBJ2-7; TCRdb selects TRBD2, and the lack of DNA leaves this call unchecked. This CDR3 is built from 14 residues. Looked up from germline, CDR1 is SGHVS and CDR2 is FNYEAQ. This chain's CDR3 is CASSSGLAAYEQYF.

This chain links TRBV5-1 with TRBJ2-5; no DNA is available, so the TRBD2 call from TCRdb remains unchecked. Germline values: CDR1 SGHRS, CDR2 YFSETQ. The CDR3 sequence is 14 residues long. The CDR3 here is CASSLDTGTSFQYF. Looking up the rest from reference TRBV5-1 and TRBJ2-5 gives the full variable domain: KAGVTQTPRYLIKTRGQQVTLSCSPISGHRSVSWYQQTPGQGLQFLFEYFSETQRNKGNFPGRFSGRQFSNSRSEMNVSTLELGDSALYLCASSLDTGTSFQYFGPGTRLLVL.

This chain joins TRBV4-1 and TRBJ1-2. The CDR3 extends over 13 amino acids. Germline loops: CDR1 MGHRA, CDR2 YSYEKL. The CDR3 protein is CASSRGAGYGYTF.

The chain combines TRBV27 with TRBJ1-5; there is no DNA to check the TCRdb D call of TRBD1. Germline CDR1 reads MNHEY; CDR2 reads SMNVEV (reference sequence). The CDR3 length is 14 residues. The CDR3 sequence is CASNPQGAGLPQHF.

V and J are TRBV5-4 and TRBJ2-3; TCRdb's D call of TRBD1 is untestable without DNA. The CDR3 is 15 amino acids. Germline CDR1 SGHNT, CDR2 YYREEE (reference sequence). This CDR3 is CASSPGQGRTDTQYF.

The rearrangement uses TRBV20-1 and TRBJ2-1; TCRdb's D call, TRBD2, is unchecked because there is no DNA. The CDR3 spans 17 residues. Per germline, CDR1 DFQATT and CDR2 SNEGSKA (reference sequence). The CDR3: CSASSLTSGTTDNEQFF.

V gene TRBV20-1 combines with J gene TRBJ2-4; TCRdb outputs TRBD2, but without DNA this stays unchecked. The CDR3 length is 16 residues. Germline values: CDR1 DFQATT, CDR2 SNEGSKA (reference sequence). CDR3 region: CSARPSGGPSKSIQYF.

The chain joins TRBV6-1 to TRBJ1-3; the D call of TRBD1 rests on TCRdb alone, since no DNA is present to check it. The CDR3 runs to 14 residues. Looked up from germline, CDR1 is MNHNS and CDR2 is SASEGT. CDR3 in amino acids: CASSTRTGGNTIYF.

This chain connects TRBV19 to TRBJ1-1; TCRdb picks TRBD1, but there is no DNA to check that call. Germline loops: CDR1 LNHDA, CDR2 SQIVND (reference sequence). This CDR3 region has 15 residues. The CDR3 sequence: CASNRGTGLNTEAFF.

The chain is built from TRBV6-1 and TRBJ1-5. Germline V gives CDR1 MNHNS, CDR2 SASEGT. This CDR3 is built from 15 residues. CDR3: CASSDQVYSNQPQHF.

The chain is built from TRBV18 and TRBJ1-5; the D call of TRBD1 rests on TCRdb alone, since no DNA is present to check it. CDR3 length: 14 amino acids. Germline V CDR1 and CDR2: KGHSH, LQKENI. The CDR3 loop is CASSLDSRNQPQHF. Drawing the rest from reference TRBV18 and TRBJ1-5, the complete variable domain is NAGVMQNPRHLVRRRGQEARLRCSPMKGHSHVYWYRQLPEEGLKFMVYLQKENIIDESGMPKERFSAEFPKEGPSILRIQQVVRGDSAAYFCASSLDSRNQPQHFGDGTRLSIL.

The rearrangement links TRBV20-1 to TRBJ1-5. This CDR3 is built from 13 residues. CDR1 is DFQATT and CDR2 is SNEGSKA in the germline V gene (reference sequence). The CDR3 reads CSAQAGPNQPQHF.

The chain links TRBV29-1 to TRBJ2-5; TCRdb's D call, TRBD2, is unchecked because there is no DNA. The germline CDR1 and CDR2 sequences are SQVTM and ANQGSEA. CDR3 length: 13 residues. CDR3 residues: CSASPVILKTQYF.

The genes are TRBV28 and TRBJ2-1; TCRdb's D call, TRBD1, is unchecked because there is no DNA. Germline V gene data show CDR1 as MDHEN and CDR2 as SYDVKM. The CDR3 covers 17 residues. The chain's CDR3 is CASSLSGRSHSYNEQFF. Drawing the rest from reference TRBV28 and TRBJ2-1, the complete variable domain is DVKVTQSSRYLVKRTGEKVFLECVQDMDHENMFWYRQDPGLGLRLIYFSYDVKMKEKGDIPEGYSVSREKKERFSLILESASTNQTSMYLCASSLSGRSHSYNEQFFGPGTRLTVL.

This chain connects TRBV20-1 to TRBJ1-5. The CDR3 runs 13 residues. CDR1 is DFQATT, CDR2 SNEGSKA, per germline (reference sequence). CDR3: CSARSFADQPQHF.

CDR3 region: CASSLTIGGSWGTGELFF. This chain joins TRBV7-8 and TRBJ2-2; TCRdb's D call of TRBD2 is untestable without DNA. Germline loops: CDR1 SGHVS, CDR2 FQNEAQ. The CDR3 runs 18 residues.

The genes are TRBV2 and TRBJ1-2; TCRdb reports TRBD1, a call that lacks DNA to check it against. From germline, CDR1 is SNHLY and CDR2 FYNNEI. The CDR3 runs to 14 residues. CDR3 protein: CASSEQGSDYGYTF.

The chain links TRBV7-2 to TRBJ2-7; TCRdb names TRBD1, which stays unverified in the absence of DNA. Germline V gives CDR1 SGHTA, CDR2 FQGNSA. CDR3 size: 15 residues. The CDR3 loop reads CASSSPGRAAYEQYF.

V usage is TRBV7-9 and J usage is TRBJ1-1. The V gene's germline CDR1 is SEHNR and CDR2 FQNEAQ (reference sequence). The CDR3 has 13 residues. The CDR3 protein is CASSSALNTEAFF.